These 5 T cell receptor beta chains share one sample of origin, sequenced in a study of regulatory T cells in long-lasting Graves disease. The time point here: newly diagnosed GD, antithyroid drugs for less than 3 months. The TCR library was made from RNA that had been extracted from PBMCs in TRIzol. The authors built TCR beta libraries using iRepertoire HTBI primers and Arm-PCR of CDR3 regions. TCRdb called the multiplex PCR reads again in MiXCR, with one record for every CDR3 protein. The table includes approximately 400,000 distinct CDR3 sequences, over 14% detected once. These sequences were also reported in another study, on T cells in Graves' hyperthyroidism and ophthalmopathy.

The source was peripheral blood mononuclear cells (PBMCs), collected at new diagnosis, from a patient treated with antithyroid drugs. The receptors originated from a woman in her thirties or forties with Graves disease.

This clonotype turned up a few times. The chain uses TRBV29-1 and TRBJ1-1; no firm D call. The CDR3 is made up of 11 amino acids. CDR1 and CDR2 from the germline V gene are SQVTM and ANQGSEA. Trimming took 5 bases from V and 6 from J, leaving 10 bases between them. CDR3 in DNA: TGCAGCGTTTCGGACGGGCCTGAAGCTTTCTTT. Translation: CSVSDGPEAFF. Full variable domain (rest looked up from reference TRBV29-1 and TRBJ1-1): SAVISQKPSRDICQRGTSLTIQCQVDSQVTMMFWYRQQPGQSLTLIATANQGSEATYESGFVIDKFPISRPNLTFSTLTVSNMSPEDSSIYLCSVSDGPEAFFGQGTRLTVV.

This clonotype appeared a few times. The chain has TRBV29-1 and TRBJ2-1; TRBD1 aligns across 7 bases. The CDR3 covers 13 residues. Germline V lookup: CDR1 SQVTM, CDR2 ANQGSEA. The ends lost 0 bases at V and 12 bases at J; junction bases unmatched: 8. The CDR3 loop is CSVEDEGGVGQFF. The DNA for the CDR3 is TGCAGCGTTGAAGATGAAGGGGGCGTGGGGCAGTTCTTC.

This clonotype was counted at least ten times. The chain has TRBV12-3 or TRBV12-4 and TRBJ1-4; D is ambiguous. V was clipped by 6 bases and J by 4 bases, with 15 bases between them. This CDR3 region has 15 residues. CDR3 sequence: CASSHLGLLNEKLFF. Here the CDR3 DNA reads TGTGCCAGCAGCCACCTGGGTCTGCTTAATGAAAAACTGTTTTTT.

This clonotype was counted ten times or more. A much larger clone lies a single base off, so this may be a read error. The chain joins TRBV6-1 to TRBJ2-1; TRBD2 agrees at 8 bases. Trimming at V came to 6 bases and at J to 1 base, leaving 5 bases not matched to a gene. Germline V CDR1 and CDR2: MNHNS, SASEGT. The CDR3 spans 15 residues. In DNA, the CDR3 is TGTGCCAGCAGCGCCGGGACTAGGTCCTACAATGAGCAGTTCTTC. Its translation: CASSAGTRSYNEQFF.

This chain connects TRBV4-1 to TRBJ1-1, with 9 nucleotides matching TRBD1. The CDR3 runs 17 residues. V lost 4 bases to trimming and J lost 0 bases; unmatched junction nucleotides: 9. CDR1 is MGHRA, CDR2 YSYEKL, per germline. The CDR3 DNA reads as TGCGCCAGCAGCCGAGGACAGGGGAGTGGGGTGAACACTGAAGCTTTCTTT. It translates to CASSRGQGSGVNTEAFF.